Shown below are 5 T cell receptor beta chains from a single sample sequenced in a study of human versus mouse CDR3 diversity and MHC coevolution. The data were produced by immunoSEQ multiplex PCR, yet TCRdb's version contains in-frame clones alone and is incomplete. The top ten hold around 1.5% of the sample, which has roughly 81,000 clones, about 93% seen once. The specimen sequenced was naive CD4+ T cells from blood. Regarding subset: CD45RO-negative CD62L-positive naive CD4 T cells. These receptor sequences come from a person between 30 and 69 years old in good health.

The gene calls are TRBV19 and TRBJ2-7; 10 bases map to TRBD1. V trimming: 6 bases; J trimming: 7 bases; junction bases outside the gene matches: 9. The germline CDR1 and CDR2 sequences are LNHDA and SQIVND (reference sequence). The CDR3 is 14 amino acids. CDR3: CASSIWTGGDEQYF. As DNA, the CDR3 is TGTGCCAGTAGCATTTGGACAGGGGGAGATGAGCAGTACTTC. Full variable domain (missing parts from reference TRBV19 and TRBJ2-7): DGGITQSPKYLFRKEGQNVTLSCEQNLNHDAMYWYRQDPGQGLRLIYYSQIVNDFQKGDIAEGYSVSREKKESFPLTVTSAQKNPTAFYLCASSIWTGGDEQYFGPGTRLTVT.

The CDR3 reads CASSLEGFRLHF. DNA for the CDR3: TGTGCCAGCTCTTTGGAGGGTTTTCGCCTCCACTTT. The V gene is TRBV18, the J gene TRBJ1-6; D gene unclear. The CDR3 sequence is 12 residues long. V was cut by 6 bases and J by 15 bases, with 15 bases left in between. CDR1 and CDR2 (germline): KGHSH, LQKENI.

This clone turned up a few times. The chain uses TRBV5-4 and TRBJ2-7; D is possibly TRBD1 (6 bases). The CDR3 is 15 residues long. In germline, CDR1 is SGHNT, CDR2 YYREEE (reference sequence). V was cut by 4 bases and J by 4 bases, with 18 bases left in between. The CDR3 nucleotides read TGTGCCAGCAGCCAAGGGGGACCCTTTAAGTACGAGCAGTACTTC. Translation gives CASSQGGPFKYEQYF.

Remarks on this clone: This specimen includes other DNA sequences encoding the same CDR3. The chain couples TRBV18 to TRBJ2-7; TRBD1 agrees at 8 bases. The CDR3 spans 15 residues. The junction had 1 base not matched to a gene; V was cut back by 0 bases and J by 0 bases. Per the germline V gene, CDR1 is KGHSH and CDR2 is LQKENI. The CDR3 nucleotides are TGTGCCAGCTCACCACCGGGGACAGGCTCCTACGAGCAGTACTTC. Translated, it gives CASSPPGTGSYEQYF.

The chain has TRBV6-1 and TRBJ1-1, with 7 bases aligning to TRBD1. Trimming removed 10 bases from V and 1 base from J; junction bases left unmatched: 6. The CDR3 contains 13 residues. Germline loops: CDR1 MNHNS, CDR2 SASEGT. CDR3 region: CATSDRKNTEAFF. CDR3 nucleotide sequence: TGTGCCACCTCGGACAGGAAGAACACTGAAGCTTTCTTT.